The entry below gives a single TCR beta chain sequence along with its context. The antigen is undetermined. Lung cancer patients with chemo-refractory metastatic non-small-cell disease were given focal radiation plus CTLA-4 blockade with ipilimumab. TCRdb's copy holds only in-frame clones and misses some; the assay was immunoSEQ multiplex PCR. This table holds 25,000 to 35,000 clones, 79% found once. This specimen comes from a study of radiotherapy plus CTLA-4 blockade in lung cancer. Across the whole study: Objective responses arose in approximately 17% of patients, and approximately 28% experienced disease control. Whole-study findings and limits: In blood, after radiotherapy plus ipilimumab, tumor-derived TCR clones expanded. With interferon-beta, early dynamics of blood T cell clones were reported to best predict response.

Trimming took 0 bases from V and 2 from J, leaving 17 bases between them. This CDR3 is built from 18 residues. CDR1 and CDR2 from the germline V gene are SGDLS and YYNGEE. The chain has TRBV9 and TRBJ2-2; weak D call: TRBD1 (5 bases). This material consisted of peripheral blood, taken from a patient treated with radiotherapy plus ipilimumab. The origin of this receptor is a human donor with non-small cell lung cancer that progressed on radiotherapy plus ipilimumab. CDR3 sequence (DNA): TGTGCCAGCAGCGTAGCTCTGGCAGGGTCTCTAAACACCGGGGAGCTGTTTTTT. Encoded protein: CASSVALAGSLNTGELFF.